This note documents a single TCR beta chain sequence. Amplification used 60 Vbeta primers and 13 Jbeta primers. Produced via immunoSEQ multiplex PCR; TCRdb's table is partial and in-frame only. The sample lists 65,000 to 95,000 clones, 60% to 85% occurring once. The sample is drawn from a study of cytomegalovirus exposure and HLA in healthy donors. V was clipped by 4 bases and J by 1 base, with 10 bases between them. CDR3 length: 14 amino acids. Germline V gene data show CDR1 as MGHRA and CDR2 as YSYEKL. The TCR originated in a male donor in good health and CMV-seropositive. Material for sequencing was PBMCs. The chain links TRBV4-1 to TRBJ1-2, with D perhaps TRBD1 (6 bases). Written as DNA, the CDR3 is TGCGCCAGCAGCCGGGCAGGGGTTAACTATGGCTACACCTTC. It translates to CASSRAGVNYGYTF.